This T cell receptor beta chain stems from a study of T cells expressing NK-cell markers. TCRdb reprocessed the 5' RACE reads and keeps a single row for each CDR3 protein, giving no DNA. In all, the sample yields about half a million distinct CDR3 sequences. The CDR3 consists of 12 residues. Germline lookup yields CDR1 GTSNPN and CDR2 SVGIG (reference sequence). The chain has TRBV30 and TRBJ2-7; TCRdb's D gene call, TRBD2, goes unchecked for lack of DNA. The specimen was blood T cells: a sorted CD56 or NKG2C T cell subset, CD4+ or CD8+ T cells, or bulk PBMC T cells (not recorded which). The TCR sequence derives from a woman aged 50 to 65 in good health. The CDR3 reads CAWSVGPYEQYF. Drawing the rest from reference TRBV30 and TRBJ2-7, the complete variable domain is SQTIHQWPATLVQPVGSPLSLECTVEGTSNPNLYWYRQAAGRGLQLLFYSVGIGQISSEVPQNLSASRPQDRQFILSSKKLLLSDSGFYLCAWSVGPYEQYFGPGTRLTVT.